The rows below give T cell receptor beta chains drawn from one sample of a study of cytomegalovirus exposure and HLA in healthy donors. Measured with immunoSEQ multiplex PCR; TCRdb has only the in-frame clones, and not every one. This sample has roughly 300,000 clones, with about nine tenths found just once. The sample consisted of PBMCs. These receptors were obtained from a man in his forties in good health and CMV-seropositive. CDR3s include the opening cysteine and the closing phenylalanine or tryptophan. D genes are given only for firm matches. Not all rows give a size; the values are once, few, many and, for expanded clones, a class.

>TRBD2|TRBV7-2|-|TRBJ2-5
TGTGCCAGCAGCTTATATGGGACTAGCGGGAGGAAAGAGACCCAGTACTTC
CASSLYGTSGRKETQYF
>-|TRBV29-1|-|TRBJ1-4
TGCAGCGTTGAAGGCGCAGGGGCCCGGGATGAAAAACTGTTTTTT
CSVEGAGARDEKLFF
>TRBD2|TRBV6-5|-|TRBJ2-1
TGTGCCAGCCGCCGCGGGGGGGGCCTAGAGCAGTTCTTC
CASRRGGGLEQFF
>TRBD2|TRBV2|-|TRBJ2-1
TGTGCCAGCACGACTAGCGGGTACAATGAGCAGTTCTTC
CASTTSGYNEQFF
>-|TRBV14|-|TRBJ2-2
TGTGCCAGCAGCCACGGTTACAGGGCAGTGAACACCGGGGAGCTGTTTTTT
CASSHGYRAVNTGELFF
>-|TRBV7-9|-|TRBJ2-1
TGTGCCAGCAGCTCCCTGAGGCGAACGAGCTCCTACAATGAGCAGTTCTTC
CASSSLRRTSSYNEQFF
>-|TRBV7-2|-|TRBJ2-4
TGTGCCAGCAGCTTACAGAGCGGCTCGGGGCAGTACTTC
CASSLQSGSGQYF
>TRBD1|TRBV7-9|-|TRBJ1-4
TGTTCCAGCAGCGGGACAGAAAACAATGAAAAACTGTTTTTT
CSSSGTENNEKLFF
>TRBD1|TRBV5-6|few|TRBJ1-3
TGTGCCAGCAGCGCAGGGGGCTGGGGAAACACCATATATTTT
CASSAGGWGNTIYF
>TRBD1|TRBV27|-|TRBJ2-7
TGTGCCAGCAGTTTAACCCGGGACAGCTCCTACGAGCAGTACTTC
CASSLTRDSSYEQYF
>-|TRBV10-3|-|TRBJ1-5
TGTGCCATCAATCCGGACAGAGATCAGCCCCAGCATTTT
CAINPDRDQPQHF
>TRBD1|TRBV29-1|-|TRBJ2-7
TGCAGCGTTGAAGACCGGGACAGGGGATTGTACGAGCAGTACTTC
CSVEDRDRGLYEQYF